The present entry profiles one TCR beta chain with its context. As yet, its antigen is unknown. This record comes from a study of T cells after posttransplantation cyclophosphamide. This CDR3 is 16 amino acids long. J lost 4 bases, V lost 3 bases, and 7 bases had no gene match. Germline V CDR1 and CDR2: MGHDK, SYGVNS. Generated by immunoSEQ multiplex PCR, the TCRdb table keeps only in-frame clones and is missing some. The sample shows roughly 34,000 clones, no singletons; the ten largest hold about 4.9%. Study-level findings and limits: Recipient CMV seropositivity and CMV reactivation strongly tracked TRB clonality. Skin or GI-infiltrating T cells shared few TRB sequences with blood. Later post-transplant blood repertoires were often dominated by donor CD8+ memory clones.

The clonotype was recovered from a woman in her twenties or thirties in good health and a related stem cell transplant donor. The rearrangement joins TRBV25-1 to TRBJ2-2; 8 bases align to TRBD2. The sequenced sample consisted of PBMCs. CDR3 in DNA: TGTGCCAGCAGTGATTCCGGGACTAGAATCACCGGGGAGCTGTTTTTT. It translates to CASSDSGTRITGELFF.